These T cell receptor beta chains were read from a single sample in a study of T cell responses to AZD1222 COVID-19 vaccine. The table came from immunoSEQ multiplex PCR; TCRdb's copy has only in-frame clones and leaves some out. The table records about 140,000 clones, almost 95% of them present only once. Sequencing was performed on peripheral blood, taken 28 days after the second AZD1222 dose. Source of these receptors: an adult who received the AZD1222 COVID-19 vaccine. Both conserved end residues are part of each CDR3. The D gene is left open where the match is weak. The size field is filled for only some rows; it gives once, few, many or a size class.

abundance	len	v_gene	d_gene	j_gene	CDR3nt	CDR3aa
NA	13	TRBV12-3/TRBV12-4	NA	TRBJ1-5	TGTGCCAGCAGTGTGCGGGAGAATCAGCCCCAGCATTTT	CASSVRENQPQHF
once	15	TRBV7-6	TRBD1	TRBJ1-5	TGTGCCAGCAGCCCAGGGGGTTACGGCAATCAGCCCCAGCATTTT	CASSPGGYGNQPQHF
NA	16	TRBV5-1	TRBD1	TRBJ2-2	TGCGCCAGCAGATTTACAGGGGGCGCGTTGACCGGGGAGCTGTTTTTT	CASRFTGGALTGELFF
NA	15	TRBV29-1	TRBD2	TRBJ2-3	TGCAGCGTTGAACATCGCGGGAGGAGCACAGATACGCAGTATTTT	CSVEHRGRSTDTQYF
NA	12	TRBV6-5	NA	TRBJ1-6	TGTGCCAGCAGCGGGACTAATTCACCCCTCCACTTT	CASSGTNSPLHF
NA	14	TRBV7-8	TRBD1	TRBJ1-2	TGTGCCAGCAGACGCCGGGACAGGAAATATGGCTACACCTTC	CASRRRDRKYGYTF
NA	19	TRBV24-1	TRBD1	TRBJ2-3	TGTGCCACCAGTGATGGGGCGTGGACAGGGCCAAGGGAATACCTTACGCAGTATTTT	CATSDGAWTGPREYLTQYF
NA	12	TRBV7-2	NA	TRBJ1-1	TGTGCCAGCAGCTATTCAGGGGCTGAAGCTTTCTTT	CASSYSGAEAFF
NA	16	TRBV11-1	TRBD1	TRBJ1-1	TGTGCCAGCAGGACGGGACAGGGGGATAGAAACACTGAAGCTTTCTTT	CASRTGQGDRNTEAFF
NA	16	TRBV5-4	TRBD1	TRBJ2-2	TGTGCCAGCAGCGACCTAAGACAGGGGGCGGGCGGGGAGCTGTTTTTT	CASSDLRQGAGGELFF
NA	14	TRBV5-4	TRBD1	TRBJ1-2	TGTGCCAGCAGCGGAGGGACAGGGCTCTATGGCTACACCTTC	CASSGGTGLYGYTF